The 28 T cell receptor beta chains listed next were all sequenced from one sample in a study of identical twins. TCRdb re-called the 5' RACE reads with MiXCR, one entry per CDR3 protein. Among about 720,000 distinct CDR3 sequences listed, approximately 18% were seen once. These data were also reused for a study on T cells expressing NK-cell markers.

Sequenced: PBMCs. All receptors come from a woman aged 18-29 years in good health.

This clonotype has only a few counts. The CDR3 DNA reads as TGCAGTGCCCCTCGAGGAGCTGGGGATGAGCAGTTCTTC. Residues: CSAPRGAGDEQFF. The chain joins TRBV20-1 to TRBJ2-1; no definite D call. The germline V gene has CDR1 DFQATT and CDR2 SNEGSKA (reference sequence). Trimming stripped 6 bases from V and 8 bases from J, with 17 bases between. This CDR3 comprises 13 residues.

In the case of this clonotype: The conserved closing phenylalanine or tryptophan is absent in this CDR3, likely reflecting a read error. It is unclear where the CDR3 begins or ends on the DNA, so no DNA is shown, and the CDR3 is as TCRdb lists it. The chain recombines TRBV18 with TRBJ2-1; the table's D call TRBD1 went unverified against the DNA. Including both end residues, the CDR3 is 13 amino acids long. CDR1 and CDR2 (germline): KGHSH, LQKENI. This CDR3 reads CASSVSGRGDEEV.

The table lists this clonotype with a few counts. The chain is built from TRBV13 and TRBJ2-1; 9 positions match TRBD2. The germline CDR1 and CDR2 sequences are PRHDT and FYEKMQ (reference sequence). The CDR3 contains 15 residues. V lost 4 bases to trimming and J lost 8 bases; unmatched junction nucleotides: 9. The CDR3 coding sequence is TGTGCCAGCAGCTCCCCGGGACTAGCCCGACATGAGCAGTTCTTC. Its protein product is CASSSPGLARHEQFF. Full variable domain (missing parts from reference TRBV13 and TRBJ2-1): AAGVIQSPRHLIKEKRETATLKCYPIPRHDTVYWYQQGPGQDPQFLISFYEKMQSDKGSIPDRFSAQQFSDYHSELNMSSLELGDSALYFCASSSPGLARHEQFFGPGTRLTVL.

This sequence joins TRBV12-3 or TRBV12-4 and TRBJ2-2; TRBD2 aligns across 12 bases. J gave up 7 bases and V 8 bases, and 5 bases lay outside the gene matches. The CDR3 runs to 14 residues. In nucleotides, the CDR3 is TGTGCCAGCCGCCTAGCGGGAGGGGGCGGGGAGCTGTTTTTT. As protein: CASRLAGGGGELFF.

This chain uses TRBV5-5 with TRBJ2-3, with 7 bases aligning to TRBD2. The V segment lost 5 bases and the J segment 6 bases; nucleotides outside the gene matches: 6. Germline-derived CDR1 and CDR2 are SGHKS and YYEKEE (reference sequence). This CDR3 has 13 residues. The DNA for the CDR3 is TGTGCCAGCAGGAGGGGAGGGGCGGATACGCAGTATTTT. Encoded protein: CASRRGGADTQYF.

The chain combines TRBV7-6 with TRBJ2-3; weak D call: TRBD2 (5 bases). The germline gives CDR1 SGHVS, CDR2 FNYEAQ. This CDR3 has 15 amino acids. V lost 5 bases and J lost 4, with 16 bases in between. CDR3 sequence (DNA): TGTGCCAGCAGCCCCGCTAGCTCCCAAGCAGATACGCAGTATTTT. This codes for CASSPASSQADTQYF.

The CDR3 bases are TGTGCCAGCAGTTCCCTGCTAAGACTAGCGGGAGGGCCCACACCAGAGACCCAGTACTTC. It is translated as CASSSLLRLAGGPTPETQYF. The V gene is TRBV12-3 or TRBV12-4, the J gene TRBJ2-5; TRBD2 agrees at 14 bases. V shed 4 bases, J shed 4 bases, and the junction held 17 bases outside the gene matches. The CDR3 length is 20 residues.

This chain uses TRBV18 with TRBJ1-3; D unresolved. The CDR3 covers 13 residues. V was clipped by 3 bases and J by 4 bases, with 7 bases between them. Per germline, CDR1 KGHSH and CDR2 LQKENI. The CDR3 spells CASSPTTGNTIYF. The CDR3 nucleotides are TGTGCCAGCTCACCGACGACGGGAAACACCATATATTTT. Using reference TRBV18 and TRBJ1-3 for the parts outside the CDR3, the full variable domain is NAGVMQNPRHLVRRRGQEARLRCSPMKGHSHVYWYRQLPEEGLKFMVYLQKENIIDESGMPKERFSAEFPKEGPSILRIQQVVRGDSAAYFCASSPTTGNTIYFGEGSWLTVV.

The genes are TRBV3-1 and TRBJ2-1; TRBD2 matches 8 bases. Germline CDR1 is LGHDT and CDR2 is YNNKEL (reference sequence). The CDR3 length is 13 residues. V shed 0 bases and J 15 bases; nucleotides not matched to a gene: 7. This CDR3 is CASSQDRAGVAFF. CDR3 nucleotide sequence: TGTGCCAGCAGCCAAGATCGAGCGGGAGTCGCGTTCTTC.

The sample holds a few counts of this clonotype. The rearrangement joins TRBV3-1 to TRBJ1-5, with no clear D. Looked up from germline, CDR1 is LGHDT and CDR2 is YNNKEL (reference sequence). The CDR3 runs 13 residues. The germline V and J ends were trimmed by 0 bases and 10 bases, with 10 bases remaining between them. The CDR3 region is CASSQDSVQPQHF. The CDR3 DNA reads TGTGCCAGCAGCCAAGATTCGGTCCAACCCCAGCATTTT.

This chain joins TRBV6-1 and TRBJ1-1; no reliable D call. Germline CDR1 MNHNS, CDR2 SASEGT. This CDR3 comprises 13 residues. Trimming removed 7 bases from V and 1 base from J, with 10 bases in between. The CDR3 is CASIGRRNTEAFF. CDR3 DNA: TGTGCCAGCATTGGGCGGAGGAACACTGAAGCTTTCTTT.

The chain couples TRBV12-3 or TRBV12-4 to TRBJ2-2, with 10 nucleotides matching TRBD2. This CDR3 spans 18 amino acids. V was clipped by 1 base and J by 4 bases; unmatched bases: 9. CDR3 protein: CASSLGWLAGVVTGELFF. The CDR3 DNA reads as TGTGCCAGCAGTTTAGGGTGGCTAGCGGGAGTTGTCACCGGGGAGCTGTTTTTT.

In its sample, this clonotype was seen a few times. The chain joins TRBV7-9 to TRBJ2-7; a possible D gene is TRBD1 (6 bases). CDR1 SEHNR and CDR2 FQNEAQ come from the germline V gene (reference sequence). Trimming cost V 5 bases and J 0 bases, with 14 bases left between them. The CDR3 extends over 15 amino acids. The CDR3 DNA reads TGTGCCAGCAGCCCCCCAACAGGGTTCTCCTACGAGCAGTACTTC. Its protein is CASSPPTGFSYEQYF. Together with reference TRBV7-9 and TRBJ2-7, the CDR3 gives the full variable domain: DTGVSQNPRHKITKRGQNVTFRCDPISEHNRLYWYRQTLGQGPEFLTYFQNEAQLEKSRLLSDRFSAERPKGSFSTLEIQRTEQGDSAMYLCASSPPTGFSYEQYFGPGTRLTVT.

This clonotype was counted ten times or more. This chain connects TRBV6-6 to TRBJ2-7; 9 nucleotides match TRBD1. This CDR3 has 13 amino acids. The V gene end was trimmed by 5 bases and the J gene end by 4 bases; junction bases not matched to a gene: 3. Germline CDR1 reads MNHNY; CDR2 reads SVGAGI (reference sequence). The CDR3 nucleotides read TGTGCCAGCAGTAGGACAGGGGTGTACGAGCAGTACTTC. Translated: CASSRTGVYEQYF.

The V and J genes are TRBV5-6 and TRBJ2-1; 11 bases agree with TRBD2. The J segment lost 0 bases and the V segment lost 1 base, leaving 6 bases of the junction unmatched. Per the germline V gene, CDR1 is SGHDT and CDR2 is YYEEEE. The CDR3 has 18 amino acids. CDR3 protein: CASSLRLAGGRSYNEQFF. The CDR3, as DNA: TGTGCCAGCAGCTTGCGTCTAGCGGGGGGCCGCTCCTACAATGAGCAGTTCTTC.

The table lists this clonotype with a few counts. Here the CDR3 DNA reads TGCAGTGCTAGCGGGGGGGCTACTGAAGCTTTCTTT. Protein sequence: CSASGGATEAFF. The chain combines TRBV20-1 with TRBJ1-1; a possible D gene is TRBD1 (6 bases). V shed 3 bases and J shed 5 bases, with 10 bases lying between them. This CDR3 spans 12 amino acids. The germline gives CDR1 DFQATT, CDR2 SNEGSKA (reference sequence).

This sequence joins TRBV20-1 and TRBJ2-1; TRBD2 is a possible D gene (6 bases). This CDR3 comprises 15 residues. V lost 7 bases, J lost 1 base, and 17 bases lay in between. The germline V gene encodes CDR1 DFQATT and CDR2 SNEGSKA (reference sequence). CDR3 amino acids: CSVDDGGVSYNEQFF. CDR3 nucleotides: TGCAGTGTTGACGATGGCGGGGTGTCCTACAATGAGCAGTTCTTC.

V and J are TRBV20-1 and TRBJ2-7; D remains ambiguous. Germline-derived CDR1 and CDR2 are DFQATT and SNEGSKA (reference sequence). The CDR3 totals 13 residues. Trimming removed 6 bases from V and 5 bases from J, with 17 bases in between. CDR3 nucleotide sequence: TGCAGTGCCTCCTCCCCTCTGGCTAACGAGCAGTACTTC. This translates into CSASSPLANEQYF.

The V and J genes are TRBV6-1 and TRBJ1-1; the D is unclear. The germline CDR1 and CDR2 sequences are MNHNS and SASEGT. The CDR3 is 13 amino acids. Deletions cut 4 bases from V and 7 bases from J, with 13 bases between. The CDR3 DNA reads as TGTGCCAGCAGTGGAACAGTGCGCGGTGAAGCTTTCTTT. Its translation: CASSGTVRGEAFF.

This clonotype was counted ten times or more. The chain is built from TRBV12-3 or TRBV12-4 and TRBJ2-7, with 10 bases that match TRBD2. V shed 2 bases and J 3 bases; nucleotides not matched to a gene: 1. The CDR3 totals 14 residues. Here the CDR3 reads CASSLLAGDYEQYF. CDR3 DNA sequence: TGTGCCAGCAGTTTACTAGCGGGAGACTACGAGCAGTACTTC.

The chain recombines TRBV20-1 with TRBJ2-7; 7 positions match TRBD2. The germline CDR1 and CDR2 sequences are DFQATT and SNEGSKA (reference sequence). The CDR3 totals 16 residues. J gave up 6 bases and V 3 bases, and 17 bases lay outside the gene matches. The CDR3 DNA is TGCAGTGCTAGTTTCCTTAGCGGGTCGGCCGTAGGCGAGCAGTACTTC. This gives the protein CSASFLSGSAVGEQYF.

The sample holds a few counts of this clonotype. The gene calls are TRBV20-1 and TRBJ2-7; 9 nucleotides line up with TRBD1. The CDR3 consists of 14 residues. The germline V gene has CDR1 DFQATT and CDR2 SNEGSKA (reference sequence). Germline trimming cut 5 bases from V and 5 bases from J; bases unmatched to any gene: 10. The CDR3 reads CSAGGGTGLNEQYF. The CDR3 region has the DNA TGCAGTGCTGGGGGGGGGACAGGGTTGAACGAGCAGTACTTC.

This clonotype was observed a few times. The chain has TRBV6-1 and TRBJ2-5; D is undetermined. V shed 3 bases and J shed 2 bases, with 7 bases lying between them. The CDR3 has 13 amino acids. Germline V gene sequence: CDR1 MNHNS, CDR2 SASEGT. CDR3 nucleotides: TGTGCCAGCAGTGATATACAGCAAGAGACCCAGTACTTC. It specifies CASSDIQQETQYF.

The chain has TRBV27 and TRBJ2-5, with 7 bases lining up with TRBD1. Germline V lookup: CDR1 MNHEY, CDR2 SMNVEV (reference sequence). The J segment lost 2 bases and the V segment lost 5 bases, leaving 17 bases of the junction unmatched. The CDR3 spans 18 residues. This chain's CDR3 is CASSKLGTAINKQETQYF. CDR3 nucleotide sequence: TGTGCCAGCAGTAAATTAGGGACAGCGATAAACAAACAAGAGACCCAGTACTTC.

The gene calls are TRBV5-1 and TRBJ2-3; TRBD1 is a possible D gene (5 bases). The CDR3 is 17 amino acids. The V end was cut by 0 bases, the J end by 1 base, with 15 bases between. CDR1 and CDR2 from the germline V gene are SGHRS and YFSETQ. The CDR3 is CASSLVAASRGTDTQYF. The CDR3 region has the DNA TGCGCCAGCAGCTTGGTTGCGGCCAGCAGGGGCACAGATACGCAGTATTTT.

The CDR3, as DNA: TGCAGTGCGGGCCCGGGACTAGCGGATTTCTCCTACGAGCAGTACTTC. Its protein is CSAGPGLADFSYEQYF. The rearrangement uses TRBV20-1 and TRBJ2-7; 11 bases agree with TRBD2. The V segment lost 6 bases and the J segment 0 bases; nucleotides outside the gene matches: 10. This CDR3 has 16 amino acids. CDR1 is DFQATT and CDR2 is SNEGSKA in the germline V gene (reference sequence).

This clonotype has a handful of counts. This chain connects TRBV5-1 to TRBJ2-1, with D perhaps TRBD1 or TRBD2 (5 bases each). V shed 2 bases and J shed 8 bases, with 11 bases lying between them. The CDR3 totals 13 residues. The germline CDR1 and CDR2 sequences are SGHRS and YFSETQ. CDR3 protein: CASSFGGVDEQFF. The CDR3 coding sequence is TGCGCCAGCAGCTTTGGGGGAGTGGATGAGCAGTTCTTC.

The chain employs TRBV7-9 and TRBJ2-3; TRBD1 agrees at 7 bases. Germline CDR1 and CDR2: SEHNR and FQNEAQ (reference sequence). The CDR3 loop spans 16 amino acids. V trimming: 5 bases; J trimming: 2 bases; junction bases outside the gene matches: 10. CDR3 region: CASSPTGTRATDTQYF. CDR3 DNA: TGTGCCAGCAGCCCGACAGGGACCAGGGCCACAGATACGCAGTATTTT.